Sequencing of this T cell receptor beta chain was carried out in a study of blood T cell repertoires in COVID-19. Across the study: The cDNA or gDNA used as material had been derived from T cells, B-cell-depleted T cells, or PBMCs.

Per the original data handling: Cell counts per sample came from amplifying reference gene primers. Measured with immunoSEQ multiplex PCR; TCRdb has only the in-frame clones, and not every one. V, J and clone size are taken as reported in that table, and D and trimming were inferred from the DNA itself. The data show 150,000 to 200,000 clones, roughly nine tenths seen once. This CDR3 region has 15 residues. Germline CDR1 reads KGHSH; CDR2 reads LQKENI. V lost 6 bases, J lost 4 bases, and 13 bases lay in between. This clone was observed a single time. J is TRBJ2-6 and V is TRBV18; tentatively, D is TRBD2 (6 bases). Sequencing used peripheral blood. The TCR sequence derives from a man aged 18 to 29 who had recovered from COVID-19. CDR3 bases: TGTGCCAGCTCTCTAGGAGGGGTCGGGGCCAACGTCCTGACTTTC. Translation: CASSLGGVGANVLTF.